This T cell receptor (beta chain) stems from a study of cytomegalovirus exposure and HLA in healthy donors. Trimming cost V 0 bases and J 5 bases, with 14 bases left between them. The germline V gene encodes CDR1 SGHNT and CDR2 YYREEE (reference sequence). This CDR3 contains 15 residues. PCR was performed using 60 Vbeta and 13 Jbeta primers. Method: immunoSEQ multiplex PCR; TCRdb's copy keeps in-frame clones and lacks some. The table lists some 160,000 clones, roughly 72% of them singletons, with roughly 1.4% in the top ten. The chain uses TRBV5-4 and TRBJ2-5, with D hard to call. Specimen: PBMCs. The source of this sequence is a man in his forties in good health and CMV-seronegative. The CDR3: CASSLVLRSTETQYF. The DNA for the CDR3 is TGTGCCAGCAGCTTGGTTTTGAGGAGCACGGAGACCCAGTACTTC.